A single sample gave rise to the 27 T cell receptor beta chains below, sequenced in a study of T cell responses to AZD1222 COVID-19 vaccine. Profiling relied on immunoSEQ multiplex PCR, and the TCRdb table lists in-frame clones only, not all of them. The table lists more than 90,000 clones, roughly 83% of them singletons. Sequencing used peripheral blood, obtained 28 days after the second AZD1222 dose. The receptors here all came from an adult who received the AZD1222 COVID-19 vaccine.

This chain joins TRBV12-5 and TRBJ1-2, with TRBD1 identical over 8 bases. The CDR3 length is 16 residues. Germline-derived CDR1 and CDR2 are LGHNT and FRNRAP. J was trimmed by 5 bases and V by 5 bases; bases with no gene match: 13. This CDR3 reads CASGKALIQGGYGYTF. The CDR3 region has the DNA TGTGCTAGTGGTAAGGCTCTCATACAGGGGGGGTATGGCTACACCTTC.

The CDR3: CASSQVERGKVFF. DNA for the CDR3: TGCGCCAGCAGCCAAGTGGAAAGGGGTAAAGTGTTTTTT. This chain uses TRBV4-3 with TRBJ1-4, with TRBD1 as a possible D gene (5 bases). CDR3 size: 13 residues. Trimming took off 1 base at V and 15 bases at J, with 15 bases between the two ends. Germline CDR1 reads LGHNA; CDR2 reads YSLEER.

The chain has TRBV14 and TRBJ2-7; 7 nucleotides match TRBD2. V gave up 4 bases and J gave up 3 bases; unmatched junction bases: 3. CDR3 length: 13 amino acids. In germline, CDR1 is SGHDN, CDR2 FVKESK. CDR3 in DNA: TGTGCCAGCAGCCCGGGACTATACTACGAGCAGTACTTC. This translates into CASSPGLYYEQYF.

This clone was counted between two and nine times. J is TRBJ1-2 and V is TRBV7-2; D uncertain. Germline V gene lookup returns CDR1 SGHTA and CDR2 FQGNSA. V lost 5 bases and J lost 4, with 14 bases in between. The CDR3 consists of 14 residues. CDR3 coding DNA: TGTGCCAGCAGCCCCCGGGGTGCGGCCTATGGCTACACCTTC. This codes for CASSPRGAAYGYTF.

The chain recombines TRBV5-1 with TRBJ1-1; 7 positions match TRBD1. The length of the CDR3 is 14 residues. Germline loops: CDR1 SGHRS, CDR2 YFSETQ. V dropped 5 bases and J dropped 1; count of bases not matched to a gene: 5. The CDR3 region is CASRVGQANTEAFF. For the CDR3, the DNA is TGCGCCAGCAGAGTTGGACAGGCGAACACTGAAGCTTTCTTT. The complete variable domain, with remaining parts taken from reference TRBV5-1 and TRBJ1-1, reads KAGVTQTPRYLIKTRGQQVTLSCSPISGHRSVSWYQQTPGQGLQFLFEYFSETQRNKGNFPGRFSGRQFSNSRSEMNVSTLELGDSALYLCASRVGQANTEAFFGQGTRLTVV.

The count of this clone is one. This sequence joins TRBV24-1 and TRBJ1-1; tentative D call: TRBD1 (6 bases). The CDR3 is 14 amino acids. Trimming took 4 bases from V and 1 from J, leaving 9 bases between them. Germline lookup yields CDR1 KGHDR and CDR2 SFDVKD. The CDR3 nucleotides read TGTGCCACCAGTGAGGACAGACCGAACACTGAAGCTTTCTTT. This codes for CATSEDRPNTEAFF.

CDR3 nucleotides: TGCAGCGTTGCCGCTTTAATTGAGGAGGGCTCGGAGACCCAGTACTTC. This encodes CSVAALIEEGSETQYF. The V gene is TRBV29-1, the J gene TRBJ2-5, with D tentatively TRBD2 (6 bases). CDR3 length: 16 residues. The germline gives CDR1 SQVTM, CDR2 ANQGSEA. V was clipped by 4 bases and J by 5 bases, with 23 bases between them.

This clone was recorded only once. The chain carries TRBV10-3 and TRBJ1-5; 7 nucleotides match TRBD1. The length of the CDR3 is 15 residues. With V trimmed by 6 bases and J by 3 bases, 8 bases remained unmatched. Looked up from germline, CDR1 is ENHRY and CDR2 is SYGVKD. The CDR3 nucleotides are TGTGCCATCAGATCGACAGGGAGCAACAATCAGCCCCAGCATTTT. This sequence encodes CAIRSTGSNNQPQHF.

Only one count was recorded for this clone. The rearrangement joins TRBV6-5 to TRBJ1-1; unclear D gene. Germline V lookup: CDR1 MNHEY, CDR2 SVGAGI. Trimming removed 2 bases from V and 4 bases from J, with 8 bases in between. This CDR3 contains 13 residues. The DNA of the CDR3 is TGTGCCAGCAGTTACACCCAAAGCACTGAAGCTTTCTTT. Its protein is CASSYTQSTEAFF.

The chain joins TRBV5-6 to TRBJ1-5; 8 nucleotides line up with TRBD1. Germline V gene sequence: CDR1 SGHDT, CDR2 YYEEEE. The V and J ends lost 5 bases and 4 bases, in that order; junction bases with no gene match: 5. There are 14 residues in the CDR3. CDR3 protein: CASSATGANQPQHF. CDR3 bases: TGTGCCAGCAGTGCGACAGGGGCGAATCAGCCCCAGCATTTT. Using reference TRBV5-6 and TRBJ1-5 for the parts outside the CDR3, the full variable domain is DAGVTQSPTHLIKTRGQQVTLRCSPKSGHDTVSWYQQALGQGPQFIFQYYEEEERQRGNFPDRFSGHQFPNYSSELNVNALLLGDSALYLCASSATGANQPQHFGDGTRLSIL.

This chain joins TRBV9 and TRBJ2-1; 7 nucleotides align to TRBD2. The V and J ends lost 1 base and 5 bases, in that order; junction bases with no gene match: 12. CDR1 is SGDLS and CDR2 is YYNGEE in the germline V gene. This CDR3 is 17 amino acids long. CDR3 region: CASSVHGAGDGNNEQFF. In DNA form, the CDR3 reads TGTGCCAGCAGCGTACACGGCGCGGGAGATGGTAACAATGAGCAGTTCTTC.

The J gene is TRBJ2-1, the V gene TRBV7-2; 8 positions agree with TRBD2. This CDR3 has 15 amino acids. Germline-derived CDR1 and CDR2 are SGHTA and FQGNSA. V was clipped by 2 bases and J by 5 bases; unmatched bases: 5. The CDR3 is CASSLNGRGDNEQFF. The CDR3 DNA reads as TGTGCCAGCAGCTTAAACGGGAGGGGGGACAATGAGCAGTTCTTC.

This clone was seen only once. The rearrangement joins TRBV5-4 to TRBJ2-2; tentative D call: TRBD1 (6 bases). Germline values: CDR1 SGHNT, CDR2 YYREEE (reference sequence). V lost 0 bases, J lost 3 bases, and 12 bases lay in between. The CDR3 is 16 residues long. The CDR3 region has the DNA TGTGCCAGCAGCTTGGACTACAGGGTGGACACCGGGGAGCTGTTTTTT. Encoded protein: CASSLDYRVDTGELFF.

J is TRBJ2-3 and V is TRBV19; D is perhaps TRBD1 or TRBD2 (5 bases each). From germline, CDR1 is LNHDA and CDR2 SQIVND (reference sequence). Trimming took 4 bases from V and 4 from J, leaving 9 bases between them. The CDR3 runs to 13 residues. In DNA form, the CDR3 reads TGTGCCAGTAGTAGCCAGGGACCAGATACGCAGTATTTT. It yields the protein CASSSQGPDTQYF.

This clone was detected a few times. The V gene is TRBV10-2, the J gene TRBJ1-2; the D gene is possibly TRBD1 (6 bases). This CDR3 is 12 amino acids long. V lost 6 bases and J 4 bases, leaving 9 bases between the germline ends. Looked up from germline, CDR1 is WSHSY and CDR2 is SAAADI. CDR3 protein: CASRKDSYGYTF. The DNA of the CDR3 is TGCGCCAGCAGGAAGGACAGCTATGGCTACACCTTC.

The chain combines TRBV5-4 with TRBJ2-5; D gene uncertain. V was shortened by 4 bases and J by 3 bases, with 10 bases between the two germline ends. CDR1 and CDR2 from the germline V gene are SGHNT and YYREEE (reference sequence). The CDR3 length is 13 residues. As DNA, the CDR3 is TGTGCCAGCAGCGTTCCGACGAAAGAGACCCAGTACTTC. Translation: CASSVPTKETQYF.

V gene TRBV6-5 combines with J gene TRBJ2-7; D ambiguous. Trimming took off 0 bases at V and 6 bases at J, with 18 bases between the two ends. There are 16 residues in the CDR3. Per the germline V gene, CDR1 is MNHEY and CDR2 is SVGAGI. This CDR3 is CASSYSKYPPSGEQYF. CDR3 DNA: TGTGCCAGCAGTTACTCGAAGTATCCCCCTAGTGGCGAGCAGTACTTC.

The gene calls are TRBV5-1 and TRBJ2-7, with 7 bases identical to TRBD2. J gave up 5 bases and V 3 bases, and 8 bases lay outside the gene matches. This CDR3 has 14 amino acids. Germline V CDR1 and CDR2: SGHRS, YFSETQ. The CDR3 is CASSWRSGGDEQYF. CDR3 nucleotides: TGCGCCAGCAGCTGGCGCTCGGGGGGAGACGAGCAGTACTTC.

CDR3 in DNA: TGTGCCAGCAGCCCTGTCGGGGGGGGACATTCACCCCTCCACTTT. It translates to CASSPVGGGHSPLHF. The chain has TRBV5-6 and TRBJ1-6, with D perhaps matching TRBD1 (5 bases). Germline V gene lookup returns CDR1 SGHDT and CDR2 YYEEEE. This CDR3 contains 15 residues. The V end lost 4 bases, the J end lost 8 bases, and 16 bases lay between the germline ends. The full variable domain, in which reference TRBV5-6 and TRBJ1-6 provide the parts outside the CDR3, is DAGVTQSPTHLIKTRGQQVTLRCSPKSGHDTVSWYQQALGQGPQFIFQYYEEEERQRGNFPDRFSGHQFPNYSSELNVNALLLGDSALYLCASSPVGGGHSPLHFGNGTRLTVT.

The chain recombines TRBV5-4 with TRBJ2-7, with D perhaps matching TRBD1 (6 bases). Looked up from germline, CDR1 is SGHNT and CDR2 is YYREEE (reference sequence). Between the trimmed V and J ends, which lost 5 bases and 9 bases, there was a span of 18 bases. The CDR3 covers 13 residues. Written as DNA, the CDR3 is TGTGCCAGCAGTAACGACAGGAGAGGTTGGCAGTACTTC. The encoded protein is CASSNDRRGWQYF.

The rearrangement joins TRBV18 to TRBJ2-5; D gene uncertain. Per germline, CDR1 KGHSH and CDR2 LQKENI. V was trimmed by 1 base and J by 4 bases, leaving 10 bases between them. The CDR3 covers 14 residues. CDR3 sequence: CASSPLITAETQYF. The CDR3, as DNA: TGTGCCAGCTCACCACTTATCACAGCAGAGACCCAGTACTTC. Full variable domain (missing parts from reference TRBV18 and TRBJ2-5): NAGVMQNPRHLVRRRGQEARLRCSPMKGHSHVYWYRQLPEEGLKFMVYLQKENIIDESGMPKERFSAEFPKEGPSILRIQQVVRGDSAAYFCASSPLITAETQYFGPGTRLLVL.

The chain links TRBV24-1 to TRBJ2-1, with 13 bases aligning to TRBD2. There are 16 residues in the CDR3. Germline CDR1 KGHDR, CDR2 SFDVKD. V was pared by 7 bases and J by 5 bases, with 7 bases of the junction left unmatched. CDR3 in DNA: TGTGCCACCAGCCCAACGGGACTAGCGGGAAACAATGAGCAGTTCTTC. Protein product: CATSPTGLAGNNEQFF.

The chain joins TRBV25-1 to TRBJ2-7, with TRBD1 matching over 10 bases. J lost 5 bases, V lost 3 bases, and 10 bases had no gene match. There are 16 residues in the CDR3. The germline gives CDR1 MGHDK, CDR2 SYGVNS. For the CDR3, the DNA is TGTGCCAGCAGTGAGGGACAGGGGAATAGCTGGGACGAGCAGTACTTC. This gives the protein CASSEGQGNSWDEQYF.

The gene calls are TRBV11-2 and TRBJ2-1, with 10 bases identical to TRBD2. The trim removed 3 bases at V and 5 bases at J, leaving 16 bases unmatched. The CDR3 spans 19 residues. Germline V gene lookup returns CDR1 SGHAT and CDR2 FQNNGV. In nucleotides, the CDR3 is TGTGCCAGCAGCTTCCTTAACTGGGCTAGCGGGAGCCTACACAATGAGCAGTTCTTC. Protein: CASSFLNWASGSLHNEQFF.

The sample holds one count of this clone. This chain connects TRBV6-2 or TRBV6-3 to TRBJ2-5; D possibly corresponds to TRBD2 (5 bases). Looked up from germline, CDR1 is MNHEY and CDR2 is SVGEGT. The CDR3 sequence is 12 residues long. Trimming pared 2 bases from V and 5 bases from J, leaving 6 bases between. CDR3 in DNA: TGTGCCAGCAGTTACGGGGAGGAGACCCAGTACTTC. This encodes CASSYGEETQYF.

The chain has TRBV5-1 and TRBJ1-1, with a possible D match to TRBD1 (5 bases). CDR1 is SGHRS, CDR2 YFSETQ, per germline. V was pared by 0 bases and J by 3 bases, with 15 bases between. The CDR3 runs 16 residues. The chain's CDR3 is CASSLAQSGGYTEAFF. CDR3 bases: TGCGCCAGCAGCTTGGCCCAATCTGGGGGTTACACTGAAGCTTTCTTT. Drawing the rest from reference TRBV5-1 and TRBJ1-1, the complete variable domain is KAGVTQTPRYLIKTRGQQVTLSCSPISGHRSVSWYQQTPGQGLQFLFEYFSETQRNKGNFPGRFSGRQFSNSRSEMNVSTLELGDSALYLCASSLAQSGGYTEAFFGQGTRLTVV.

This rearrangement joins TRBV7-9 to TRBJ2-1; D not certain. Germline CDR1 and CDR2: SEHNR and FQNEAQ (reference sequence). The length of the CDR3 is 13 residues. V was cut by 1 base and J by 10 bases, with 11 bases left in between. CDR3 nucleotide sequence: TGTGCCAGCAGCTTAGTTTTAAGTGACGAGCAGTTCTTC. Amino acid sequence: CASSLVLSDEQFF.